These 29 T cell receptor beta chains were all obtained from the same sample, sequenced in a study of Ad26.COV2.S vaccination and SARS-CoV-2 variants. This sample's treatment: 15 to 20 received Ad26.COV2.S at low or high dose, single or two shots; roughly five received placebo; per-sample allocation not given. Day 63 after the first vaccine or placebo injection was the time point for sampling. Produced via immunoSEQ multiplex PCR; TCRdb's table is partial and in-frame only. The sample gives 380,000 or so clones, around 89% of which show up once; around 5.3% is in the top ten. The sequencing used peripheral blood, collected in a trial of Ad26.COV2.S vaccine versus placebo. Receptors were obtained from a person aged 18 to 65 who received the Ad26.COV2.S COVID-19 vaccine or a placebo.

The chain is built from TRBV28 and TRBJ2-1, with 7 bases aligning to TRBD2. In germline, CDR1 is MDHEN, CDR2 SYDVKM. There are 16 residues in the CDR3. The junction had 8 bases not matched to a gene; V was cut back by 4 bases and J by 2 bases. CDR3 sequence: CASSSTSGGPYNEQFF. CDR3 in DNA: TGTGCCAGCAGTTCTACCTCGGGGGGACCCTACAATGAGCAGTTCTTC. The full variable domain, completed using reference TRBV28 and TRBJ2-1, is DVKVTQSSRYLVKRTGEKVFLECVQDMDHENMFWYRQDPGLGLRLIYFSYDVKMKEKGDIPEGYSVSREKKERFSLILESASTNQTSMYLCASSSTSGGPYNEQFFGPGTRLTVL.

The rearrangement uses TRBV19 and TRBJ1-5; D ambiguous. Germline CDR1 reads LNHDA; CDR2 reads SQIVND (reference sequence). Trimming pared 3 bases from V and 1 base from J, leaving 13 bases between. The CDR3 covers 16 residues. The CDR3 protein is CASSIGLGLSNQPQHF. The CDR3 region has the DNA TGTGCCAGTAGTATCGGGTTAGGTCTAAGCAATCAGCCCCAGCATTTT.

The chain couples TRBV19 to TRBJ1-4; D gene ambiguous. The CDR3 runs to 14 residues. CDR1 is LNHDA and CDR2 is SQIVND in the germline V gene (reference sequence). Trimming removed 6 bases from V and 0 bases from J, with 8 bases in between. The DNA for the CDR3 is TGTGCCAGTAGCATCGCTACAACTAATGAAAAACTGTTTTTT. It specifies CASSIATTNEKLFF.

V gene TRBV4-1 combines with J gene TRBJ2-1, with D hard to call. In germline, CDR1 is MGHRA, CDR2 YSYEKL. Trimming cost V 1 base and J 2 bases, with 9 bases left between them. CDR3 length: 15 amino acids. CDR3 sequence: CASSQATQAYNEQFF. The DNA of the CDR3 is TGCGCCAGCAGCCAAGCAACGCAGGCCTACAATGAGCAGTTCTTC.

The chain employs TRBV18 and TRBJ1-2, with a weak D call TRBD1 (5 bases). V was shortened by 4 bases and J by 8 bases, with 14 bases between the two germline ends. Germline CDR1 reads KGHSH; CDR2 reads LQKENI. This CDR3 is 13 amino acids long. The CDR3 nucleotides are TGTGCCAGCTCACGACCCGGGACTTTGGGCTACACCTTC. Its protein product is CASSRPGTLGYTF.

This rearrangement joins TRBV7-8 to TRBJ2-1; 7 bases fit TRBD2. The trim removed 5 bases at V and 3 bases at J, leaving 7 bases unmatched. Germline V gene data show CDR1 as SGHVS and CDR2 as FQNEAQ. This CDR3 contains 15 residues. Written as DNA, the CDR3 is TGTGCCAGCAGCGAAAGCGGGACCGGCTACAATGAGCAGTTCTTC. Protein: CASSESGTGYNEQFF.

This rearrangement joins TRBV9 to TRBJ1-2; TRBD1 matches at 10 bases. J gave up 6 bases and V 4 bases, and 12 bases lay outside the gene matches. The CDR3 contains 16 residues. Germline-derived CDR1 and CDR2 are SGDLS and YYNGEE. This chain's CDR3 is CASSTPGTGDKNGYTF. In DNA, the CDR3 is TGTGCCAGCAGCACACCCGGGACAGGGGATAAAAATGGCTACACCTTC.

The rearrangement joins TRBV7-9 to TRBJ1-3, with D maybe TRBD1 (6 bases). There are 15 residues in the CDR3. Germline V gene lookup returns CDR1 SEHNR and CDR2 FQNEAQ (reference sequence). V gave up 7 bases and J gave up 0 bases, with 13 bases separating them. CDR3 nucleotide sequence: TGTGCCAGCAACTACGACAGGACCTCTGGAAACACCATATATTTT. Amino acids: CASNYDRTSGNTIYF.

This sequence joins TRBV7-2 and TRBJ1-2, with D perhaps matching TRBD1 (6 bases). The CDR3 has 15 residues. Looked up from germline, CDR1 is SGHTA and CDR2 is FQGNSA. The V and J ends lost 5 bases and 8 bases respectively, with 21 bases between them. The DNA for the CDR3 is TGTGCCAGCAGCGCCAGCGGGGGGCCATCGGGAGGCTACACCTTC. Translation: CASSASGGPSGGYTF.

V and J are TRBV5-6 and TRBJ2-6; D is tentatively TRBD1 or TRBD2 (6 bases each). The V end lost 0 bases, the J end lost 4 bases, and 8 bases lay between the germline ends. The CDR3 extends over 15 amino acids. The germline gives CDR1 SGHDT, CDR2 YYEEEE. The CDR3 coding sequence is TGTGCCAGCAGCTTGGGGGGGGCCGGGGCCAACGTCCTGACTTTC. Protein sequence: CASSLGGAGANVLTF.

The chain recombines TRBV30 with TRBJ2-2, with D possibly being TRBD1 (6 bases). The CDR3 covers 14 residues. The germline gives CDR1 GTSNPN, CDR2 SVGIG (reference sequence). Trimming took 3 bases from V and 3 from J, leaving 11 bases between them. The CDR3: CAWRGAPDTGELFF. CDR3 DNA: TGTGCCTGGAGGGGGGCGCCGGACACCGGGGAGCTGTTTTTT.

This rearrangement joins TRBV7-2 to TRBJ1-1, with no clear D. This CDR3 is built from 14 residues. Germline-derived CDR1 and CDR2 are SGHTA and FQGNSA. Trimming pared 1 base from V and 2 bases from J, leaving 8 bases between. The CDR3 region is CASSLGHANTEAFF. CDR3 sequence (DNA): TGTGCCAGCAGCTTAGGTCACGCCAACACTGAAGCTTTCTTT.

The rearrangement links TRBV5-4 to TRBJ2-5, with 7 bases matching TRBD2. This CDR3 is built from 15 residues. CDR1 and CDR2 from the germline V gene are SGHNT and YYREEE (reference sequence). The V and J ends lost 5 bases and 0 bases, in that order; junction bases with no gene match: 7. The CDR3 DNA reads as TGTGCCAGCAGGTCTGGGACTACCAACCAAGAGACCCAGTACTTC. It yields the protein CASRSGTTNQETQYF.

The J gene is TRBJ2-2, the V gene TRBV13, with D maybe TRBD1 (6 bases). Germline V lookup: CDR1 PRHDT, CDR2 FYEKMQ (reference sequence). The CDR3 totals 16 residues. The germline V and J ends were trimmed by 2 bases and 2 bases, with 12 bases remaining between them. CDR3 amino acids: CASSLSGDINTGELFF. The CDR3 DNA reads TGTGCCAGCAGCTTATCAGGGGACATAAACACCGGGGAGCTGTTTTTT. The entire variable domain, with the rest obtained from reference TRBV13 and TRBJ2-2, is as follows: AAGVIQSPRHLIKEKRETATLKCYPIPRHDTVYWYQQGPGQDPQFLISFYEKMQSDKGSIPDRFSAQQFSDYHSELNMSSLELGDSALYFCASSLSGDINTGELFFGEGSRLTVL.

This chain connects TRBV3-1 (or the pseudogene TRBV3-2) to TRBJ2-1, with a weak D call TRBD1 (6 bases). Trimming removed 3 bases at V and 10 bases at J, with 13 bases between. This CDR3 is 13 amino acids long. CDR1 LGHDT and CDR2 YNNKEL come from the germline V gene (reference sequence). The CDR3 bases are TGTGCCAGCAGCCACTCCCCAGGGGTAGAGCAGTTCTTC. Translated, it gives CASSHSPGVEQFF.

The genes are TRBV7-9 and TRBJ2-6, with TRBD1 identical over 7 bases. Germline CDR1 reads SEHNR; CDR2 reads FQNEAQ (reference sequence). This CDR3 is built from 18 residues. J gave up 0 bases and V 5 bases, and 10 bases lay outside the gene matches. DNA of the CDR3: TGTGCCAGCAGCATCGGACAGGTCCTCTTCTCTGGGGCCAACGTCCTGACTTTC. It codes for CASSIGQVLFSGANVLTF.

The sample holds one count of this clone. The chain's CDR3 is CASSLGFYDSESSYEQYF. The CDR3 nucleotides read TGTGCCAGCAGCTTAGGGTTTTATGACTCCGAAAGCTCCTACGAGCAGTACTTC. J is TRBJ2-7 and V is TRBV7-8; no clear D gene. Germline lookup yields CDR1 SGHVS and CDR2 FQNEAQ. The CDR3 is made up of 18 amino acids. V was cut by 1 base and J by 0 bases, with 19 bases left in between. The full variable domain, its missing parts supplied by reference TRBV7-8 and TRBJ2-7, is GAGVSQSPRYKVAKRGQDVALRCDPISGHVSLFWYQQALGQGPEFLTYFQNEAQLDKSGLPSDRFFAERPEGSVSTLKIQRTQQEDSAVYLCASSLGFYDSESSYEQYFGPGTRLTVT.

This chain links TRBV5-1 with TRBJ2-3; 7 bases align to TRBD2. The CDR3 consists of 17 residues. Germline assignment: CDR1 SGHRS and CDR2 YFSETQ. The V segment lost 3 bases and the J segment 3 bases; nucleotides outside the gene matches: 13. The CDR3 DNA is TGCGCCAGCAGCTCGGGGGGTCTGGGCGGGATGACAGATACGCAGTATTTT. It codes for CASSSGGLGGMTDTQYF.

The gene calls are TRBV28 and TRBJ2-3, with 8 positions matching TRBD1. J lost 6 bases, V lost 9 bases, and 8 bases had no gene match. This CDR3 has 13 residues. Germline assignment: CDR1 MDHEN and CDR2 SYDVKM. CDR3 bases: TGTGCCAGTAGGGTAACAGGGGGGGATACGCAGTATTTT. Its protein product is CASRVTGGDTQYF.

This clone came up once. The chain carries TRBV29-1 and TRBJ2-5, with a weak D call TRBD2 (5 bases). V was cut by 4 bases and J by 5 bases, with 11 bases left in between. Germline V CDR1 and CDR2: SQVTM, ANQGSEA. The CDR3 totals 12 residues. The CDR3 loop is CSVVLGSETQYF. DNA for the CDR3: TGCAGCGTTGTTCTGGGGAGTGAGACCCAGTACTTC.

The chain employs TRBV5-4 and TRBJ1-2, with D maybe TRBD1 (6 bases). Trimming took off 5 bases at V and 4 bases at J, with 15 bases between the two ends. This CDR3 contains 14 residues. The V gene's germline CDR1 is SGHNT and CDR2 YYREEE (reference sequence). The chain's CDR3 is CASRSSTGPYGYTF. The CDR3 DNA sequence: TGTGCCAGCAGATCGTCGACAGGACCCTATGGCTACACCTTC.

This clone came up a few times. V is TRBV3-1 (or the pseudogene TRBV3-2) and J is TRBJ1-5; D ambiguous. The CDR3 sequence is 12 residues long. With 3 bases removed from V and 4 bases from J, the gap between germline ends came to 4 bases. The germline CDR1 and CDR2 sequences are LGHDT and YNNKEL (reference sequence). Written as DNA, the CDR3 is TGTGCCAGCAGCCAGCGAAATCAGCCCCAGCATTTT. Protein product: CASSQRNQPQHF.

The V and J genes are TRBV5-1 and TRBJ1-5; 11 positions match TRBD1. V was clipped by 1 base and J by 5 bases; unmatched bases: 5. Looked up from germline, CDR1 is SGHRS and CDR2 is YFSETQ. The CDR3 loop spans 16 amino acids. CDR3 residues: CASSLKGQGAYQPQHF. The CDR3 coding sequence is TGCGCCAGCAGCTTGAAAGGACAGGGGGCTTATCAGCCCCAGCATTTT.

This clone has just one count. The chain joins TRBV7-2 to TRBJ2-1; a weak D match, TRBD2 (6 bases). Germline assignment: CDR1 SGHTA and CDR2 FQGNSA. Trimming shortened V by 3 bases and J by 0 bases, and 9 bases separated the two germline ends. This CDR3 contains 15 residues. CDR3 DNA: TGTGCCAGCAGCTTTAGCGGTAACTCCTACAATGAGCAGTTCTTC. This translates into CASSFSGNSYNEQFF.

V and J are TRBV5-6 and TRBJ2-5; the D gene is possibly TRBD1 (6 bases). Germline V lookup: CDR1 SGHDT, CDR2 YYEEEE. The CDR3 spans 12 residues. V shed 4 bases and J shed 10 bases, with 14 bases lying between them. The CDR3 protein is CASSLNPGDQYF. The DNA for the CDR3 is TGTGCCAGCAGCCTAAACCCAGGGGACCAGTACTTC.

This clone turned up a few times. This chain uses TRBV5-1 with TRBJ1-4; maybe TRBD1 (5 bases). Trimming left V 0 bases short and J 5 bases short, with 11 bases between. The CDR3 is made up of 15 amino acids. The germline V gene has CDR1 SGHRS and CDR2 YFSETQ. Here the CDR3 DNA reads TGCGCCAGCAGCTTGGAAGGGGCACCAAATGAAAAACTGTTTTTT. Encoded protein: CASSLEGAPNEKLFF.

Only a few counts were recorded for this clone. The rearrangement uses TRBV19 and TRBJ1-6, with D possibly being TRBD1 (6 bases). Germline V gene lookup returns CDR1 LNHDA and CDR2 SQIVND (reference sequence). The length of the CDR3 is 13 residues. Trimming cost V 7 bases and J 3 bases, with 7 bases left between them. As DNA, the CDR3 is TGTGCCAGTAAAGGGGGCTATAATTCACCCCTCCACTTT. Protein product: CASKGGYNSPLHF.

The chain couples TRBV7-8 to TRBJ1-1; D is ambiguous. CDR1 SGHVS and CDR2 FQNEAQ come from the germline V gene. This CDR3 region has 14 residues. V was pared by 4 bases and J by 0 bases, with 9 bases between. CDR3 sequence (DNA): TGTGCCAGCAGCTCAAATACAGTGAACACTGAAGCTTTCTTT. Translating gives CASSSNTVNTEAFF.

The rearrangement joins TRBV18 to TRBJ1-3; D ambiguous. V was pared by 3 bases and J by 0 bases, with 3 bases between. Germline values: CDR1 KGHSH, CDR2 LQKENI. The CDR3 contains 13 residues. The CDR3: CASSPYSGNTIYF. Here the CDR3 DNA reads TGTGCCAGCTCACCTTACTCTGGAAACACCATATATTTT. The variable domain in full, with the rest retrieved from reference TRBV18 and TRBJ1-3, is NAGVMQNPRHLVRRRGQEARLRCSPMKGHSHVYWYRQLPEEGLKFMVYLQKENIIDESGMPKERFSAEFPKEGPSILRIQQVVRGDSAAYFCASSPYSGNTIYFGEGSWLTVV.